This TCR beta chain stems from a study of post-analysis software for immune sequencing data. Study-level points and caveats: A handful of TRBV segments appeared more often in patients than in controls, and TRBV5-6, TRBV5-1 and TRBV20-1 were among these.

Germline values: CDR1 DFQATT, CDR2 SNEGSKA (reference sequence). V was clipped by 6 bases and J by 6 bases; unmatched bases: 11. This CDR3 has 14 amino acids. TCR beta cDNA libraries included unique molecular identifiers. In TCRdb, the PCR reads were re-called with MiXCR into one record per CDR3 protein. The sample has about half a million distinct CDR3 sequences, around 34% seen once. On this clonotype: Its antigen is as yet unknown.

Sequenced sample: blood. This clonotype was obtained from a girl aged 2-17 years with multiple sclerosis. The chain has TRBV20-1 and TRBJ2-3, with 8 bases lining up with TRBD2. CDR3 residues: CSAEPGGAMDTQYF. DNA of the CDR3: TGCAGTGCGGAACCCGGGGGGGCGATGGATACGCAGTATTTT.